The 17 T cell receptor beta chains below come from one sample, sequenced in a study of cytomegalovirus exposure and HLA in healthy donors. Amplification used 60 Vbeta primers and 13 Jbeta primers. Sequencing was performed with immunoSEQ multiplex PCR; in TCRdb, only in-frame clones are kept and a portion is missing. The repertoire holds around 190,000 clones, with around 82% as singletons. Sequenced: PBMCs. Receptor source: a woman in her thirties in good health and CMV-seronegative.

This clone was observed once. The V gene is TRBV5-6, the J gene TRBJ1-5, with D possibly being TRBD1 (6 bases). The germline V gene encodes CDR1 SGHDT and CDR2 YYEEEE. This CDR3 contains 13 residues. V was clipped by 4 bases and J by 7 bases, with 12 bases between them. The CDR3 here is CASSGGGGQPQHF. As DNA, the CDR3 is TGTGCCAGCAGCGGGGGGGGCGGCCAGCCCCAGCATTTT.

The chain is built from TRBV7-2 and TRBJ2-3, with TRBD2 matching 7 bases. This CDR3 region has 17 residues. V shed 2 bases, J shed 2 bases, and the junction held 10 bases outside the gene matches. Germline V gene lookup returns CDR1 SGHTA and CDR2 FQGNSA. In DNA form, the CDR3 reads TGTGCCAGCAGCTTAATGCGAAGCGGGGAAGCCACAGATACGCAGTATTTT. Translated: CASSLMRSGEATDTQYF.

CDR3 DNA sequence: TGTGCCAGCAGTAGCCAGAGGGAACGAAGGTTCTTT. It yields the protein CASSSQRERRFF. This chain connects TRBV28 to TRBJ1-1; no definite D call. CDR1 and CDR2 from the germline V gene are MDHEN and SYDVKM. The CDR3 has 12 residues. Deletions cut 5 bases from V and 14 bases from J, with 18 bases between.

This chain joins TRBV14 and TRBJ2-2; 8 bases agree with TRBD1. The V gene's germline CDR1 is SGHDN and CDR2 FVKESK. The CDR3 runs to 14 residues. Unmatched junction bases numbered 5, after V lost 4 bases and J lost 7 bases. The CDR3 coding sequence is TGTGCCAGCAGCCCCAGGGGGCGCATCGGGGAGCTGTTTTTT. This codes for CASSPRGRIGELFF.

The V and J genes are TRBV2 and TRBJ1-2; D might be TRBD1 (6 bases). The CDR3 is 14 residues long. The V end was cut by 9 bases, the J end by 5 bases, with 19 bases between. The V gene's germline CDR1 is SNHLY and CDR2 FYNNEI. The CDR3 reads CASLTTGLGYGYTF. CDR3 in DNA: TGTGCCAGTTTGACGACAGGATTGGGATATGGCTACACCTTC.

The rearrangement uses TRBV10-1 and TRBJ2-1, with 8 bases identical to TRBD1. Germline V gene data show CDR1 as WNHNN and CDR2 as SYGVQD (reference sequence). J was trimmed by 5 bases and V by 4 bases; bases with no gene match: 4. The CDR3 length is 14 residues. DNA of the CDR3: TGCGCCAGCAGTGGGACAGGGTTACACAATGAGCAGTTCTTC. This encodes CASSGTGLHNEQFF.

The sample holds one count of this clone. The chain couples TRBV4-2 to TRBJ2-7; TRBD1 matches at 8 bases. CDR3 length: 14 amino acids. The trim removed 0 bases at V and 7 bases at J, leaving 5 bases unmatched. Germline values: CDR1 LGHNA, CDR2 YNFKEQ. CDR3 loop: CASSQDYRGSEQYF. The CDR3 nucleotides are TGTGCCAGCAGCCAAGACTACAGGGGGAGTGAGCAGTACTTC.

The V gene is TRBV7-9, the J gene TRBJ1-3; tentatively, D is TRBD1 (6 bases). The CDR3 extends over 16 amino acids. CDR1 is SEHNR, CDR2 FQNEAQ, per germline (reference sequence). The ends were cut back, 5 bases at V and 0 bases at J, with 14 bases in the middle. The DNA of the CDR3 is TGTGCCAGCAGCCCCTCTGGGGGCAGCTCTGGAAACACCATATATTTT. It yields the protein CASSPSGGSSGNTIYF.

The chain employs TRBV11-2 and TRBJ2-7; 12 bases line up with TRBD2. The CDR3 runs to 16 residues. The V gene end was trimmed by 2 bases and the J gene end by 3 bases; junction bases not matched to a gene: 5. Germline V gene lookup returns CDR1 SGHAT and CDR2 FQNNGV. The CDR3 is CASSLTGTSGFYEQYF. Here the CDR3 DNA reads TGTGCCAGCAGCTTAACCGGGACTAGCGGGTTCTACGAGCAGTACTTC.

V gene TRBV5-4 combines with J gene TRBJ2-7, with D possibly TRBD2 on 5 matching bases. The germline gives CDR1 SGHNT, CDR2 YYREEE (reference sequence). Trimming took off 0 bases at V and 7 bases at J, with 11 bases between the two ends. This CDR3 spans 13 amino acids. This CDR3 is CASSLAPRGEQYF. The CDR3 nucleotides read TGTGCCAGCAGCTTGGCCCCGCGCGGGGAGCAGTACTTC.

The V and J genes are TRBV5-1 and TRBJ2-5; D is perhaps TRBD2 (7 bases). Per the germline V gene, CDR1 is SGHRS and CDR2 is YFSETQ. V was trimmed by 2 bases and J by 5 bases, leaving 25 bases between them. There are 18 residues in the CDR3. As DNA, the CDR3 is TGCGCCAGCAGCTTACAGCTAGGGGGTCTAGCGGTCGGGGAGACCCAGTACTTC. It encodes CASSLQLGGLAVGETQYF.

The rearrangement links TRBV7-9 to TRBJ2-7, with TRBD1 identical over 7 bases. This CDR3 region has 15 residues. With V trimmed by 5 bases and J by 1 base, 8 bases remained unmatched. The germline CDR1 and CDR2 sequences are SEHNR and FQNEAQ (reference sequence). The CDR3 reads CASSQTTGPSYEQYF. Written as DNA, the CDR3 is TGTGCCAGCAGCCAGACGACAGGGCCATCCTACGAGCAGTACTTC.

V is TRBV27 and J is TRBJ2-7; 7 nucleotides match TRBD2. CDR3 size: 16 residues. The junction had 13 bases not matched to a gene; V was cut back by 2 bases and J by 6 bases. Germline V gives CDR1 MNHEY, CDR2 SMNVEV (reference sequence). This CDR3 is CASSLLAASNPSEQYF. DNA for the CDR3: TGTGCCAGCAGTTTACTAGCGGCCTCCAACCCCAGCGAGCAGTACTTC.

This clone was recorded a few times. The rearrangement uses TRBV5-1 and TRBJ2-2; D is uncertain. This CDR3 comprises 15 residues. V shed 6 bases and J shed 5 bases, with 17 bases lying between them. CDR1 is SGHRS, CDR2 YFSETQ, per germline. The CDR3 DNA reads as TGCGCCAGCACCCCGGGTACGGCGTGGACCGGGGAGCTGTTTTTT. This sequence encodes CASTPGTAWTGELFF.

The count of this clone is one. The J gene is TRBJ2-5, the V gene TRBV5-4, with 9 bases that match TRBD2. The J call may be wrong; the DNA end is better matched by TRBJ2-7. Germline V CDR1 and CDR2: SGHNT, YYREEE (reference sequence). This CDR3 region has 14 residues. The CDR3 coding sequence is TGTGCCAGCAGCTCTAGCGGGGTCTCCTACGAGCAGTACTTC. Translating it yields CASSSSGVSYEQYF.

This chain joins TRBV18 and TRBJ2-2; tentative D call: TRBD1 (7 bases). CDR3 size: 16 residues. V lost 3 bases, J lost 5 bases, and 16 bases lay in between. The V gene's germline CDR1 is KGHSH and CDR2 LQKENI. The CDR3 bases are TGTGCCAGCTCACCCGGTGGAGGGGGCGCGACCGGGGAGCTGTTTTTT. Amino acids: CASSPGGGGATGELFF.

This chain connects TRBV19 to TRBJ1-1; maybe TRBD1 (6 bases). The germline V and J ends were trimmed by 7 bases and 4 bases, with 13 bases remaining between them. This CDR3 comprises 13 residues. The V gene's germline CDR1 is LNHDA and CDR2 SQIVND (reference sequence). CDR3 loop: CASNRGATTEAFF. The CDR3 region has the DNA TGTGCCAGTAATCGGGGGGCCACCACTGAAGCTTTCTTT.